This is a list of T cell receptor beta chains from one sample in a study of blood T cell repertoires in COVID-19. TCRdb keeps only in-frame clones here, not all; method: immunoSEQ multiplex PCR. The data contain about 67,000 clones, about nine tenths of them singletons. What was sequenced was peripheral blood. The receptors shown here come from a man aged 50 to 60 with active COVID-19. The CDR3 runs from the conserved cysteine through the conserved F or W. Fields, in order: CDR3 protein, V gene.

CDR3aa: CASSLGGIGSPLHF
v_gene: TRBV5-8

CDR3aa: CASSLDRDLEAFF
v_gene: TRBV7-2

CDR3aa: CASSDSRGQETQYF
v_gene: TRBV6-1

CDR3aa: CASSPGLLAGGHEQFF
v_gene: TRBV7-9

CDR3aa: CASSPPGRETQYF
v_gene: TRBV18

CDR3aa: CASSRTGTGSYEQYF
v_gene: TRBV11-2

CDR3aa: CASSFGAYEQYF
v_gene: TRBV28

CDR3aa: CASSLVRDFPISIYEQYF
v_gene: TRBV5-8

CDR3aa: CSASTLAGRSDTQYF
v_gene: TRBV20-1

CDR3aa: CASIGGQRRYGYTF
v_gene: TRBV19

CDR3aa: CTSSQDSGPTGSPLHF
v_gene: TRBV1

CDR3aa: CATRRKFIYGYTF
v_gene: TRBV2

CDR3aa: CASSSRRVTNTGELFF
v_gene: TRBV7-9

CDR3aa: CASSLTSGYEQYF
v_gene: TRBV28

CDR3aa: CASSFAGTGGVGQYF
v_gene: TRBV5-1

CDR3aa: CASSQETGDLSYGYTF
v_gene: TRBV4-2

CDR3aa: CATSSVNQPQHF
v_gene: TRBV24-1

CDR3aa: CASSPRQASVYTF
v_gene: TRBV11-1

CDR3aa: CASGLVISSGTSTDTQYF
v_gene: TRBV12-5

CDR3aa: CASNGRGREKLFF
v_gene: TRBV28

CDR3aa: CASSLVRGARATQYF
v_gene: TRBV7-2

CDR3aa: CASSSRGQGGYGYTF
v_gene: TRBV7-6

CDR3aa: CASSIAAINRGTNEKLFF
v_gene: TRBV4-2

CDR3aa: CASSFPTSGSYQRSDTQYF
v_gene: TRBV28

CDR3aa: CSVRPGTTAFF
v_gene: TRBV29-1

CDR3aa: CASSQEQNTEQFF
v_gene: TRBV4-2

CDR3aa: CASSHPSGGANTGELFF
v_gene: TRBV4-2

CDR3aa: CSVSIRQRNTEAFF
v_gene: TRBV29-1

CDR3aa: CASSRRQGGGYTF
v_gene: TRBV27

CDR3aa: CASSSQGFPNEKLFF
v_gene: TRBV5-1

CDR3aa: CARGQYQETQYF
v_gene: TRBV25-1

CDR3aa: CASSLRRGGSYNSPLHF
v_gene: TRBV11-2

CDR3aa: CASSDGLAGYEQYF
v_gene: TRBV14

CDR3aa: CASSEEASGGFYNEQFF
v_gene: TRBV5-6

CDR3aa: CASSLGTGGNQPQHF
v_gene: TRBV5-1

CDR3aa: CASSKPGTEAFF
v_gene: TRBV5-4

CDR3aa: CATSRDRPSGGPSSYEQYF
v_gene: TRBV15

CDR3aa: CASSLTTNNEQFF
v_gene: TRBV7-9

CDR3aa: CASSLEPGADTQYF
v_gene: TRBV7-6

CDR3aa: CASNDRPNEKLFF
v_gene: TRBV25-1

CDR3aa: CASSLVGGMDEQFF
v_gene: TRBV7-7

CDR3aa: CASSLGQGGYGYTF
v_gene: TRBV7-2

CDR3aa: CASSQVLAGRTDTQYF
v_gene: TRBV4-3

CDR3aa: CSVVSGGETQYF
v_gene: TRBV29-1

CDR3aa: CASSPERTGAREQFF
v_gene: TRBV5-4

CDR3aa: CASSQEIGQGAEQYF
v_gene: TRBV4-3

CDR3aa: CASSYGQGLGGYTF
v_gene: TRBV6-6

CDR3aa: CASSLFWNTGELFF
v_gene: TRBV6-2/TRBV6-3

CDR3aa: CASRAGGPANTQYF
v_gene: TRBV5-1

CDR3aa: CASSPSTDTQYF
v_gene: TRBV5-4

CDR3aa: CASRVTGGAEKLFF
v_gene: TRBV6-5